The present TCR beta chain was sequenced within a study of T cell changes during pregnancy in multiple sclerosis. Trimming removed 7 bases from V and 6 bases from J, with 13 bases in between. Germline CDR1 MNHEY, CDR2 SMNVEV (reference sequence). The CDR3 covers 13 residues. TCRdb's copy holds only in-frame clones and misses some; the assay was immunoSEQ multiplex PCR. Found here are tens of thousands of clones, 85% to 95% of them singletons; the top ten hold about 2.8%. This chain links TRBV27 with TRBJ2-1, with D perhaps matching TRBD1 (6 bases). The sequence was obtained from a female donor in good health, enrolled as a control in a pregnancy study. Material: peripheral blood, obtained in the third trimester of pregnancy. The CDR3 reads CASTRRDINEQFF. The CDR3 nucleotides read TGTGCCAGCACCCGACGGGACATCAATGAGCAGTTCTTC.